Given below is one TCR beta chain in context. What it binds is unknown. Per donor, under 3 ml of blood was collected and frozen. Germline CDR1 SGHRS, CDR2 YFSETQ. The CDR3 spans 12 residues. Total RNA amounting to about 3,500 ng went into each TCR library. TCRdb re-called the 5' RACE reads and gives one entry per CDR3 protein, without DNA. In total, the table holds some 150,000 distinct CDR3 sequences. The sample comes from a study of monozygotic twins with inflammatory bowel disease. Overall study results and limits: Extra variability in the repertoires of patients may have come from differing immunosuppressive treatments.

Sequenced material: blood. V gene TRBV5-1 combines with J gene TRBJ1-2; without DNA, the TCRdb call of TRBD1 cannot be checked. The TCR originated in a human donor with ulcerative colitis or Crohn's disease, or a healthy co-twin of an affected twin (not recorded which). This CDR3 reads CASSFDRAGYTF.